The clone carrying this TCR beta chain was detected ten times or more. No antigen is known for it. These patients, aged 18 to 65, had recently diagnosed hyperthyroidism lasting under 2 months. The source of the sample is a study of T cells in Graves' hyperthyroidism and ophthalmopathy. Study-wide results and limits: Before onset, ophthalmopathy was predicted by the model a median about 6.2 months earlier.

CDR1 is SQVTM, CDR2 ANQGSEA, per germline. V was cut by 7 bases and J by 2 bases, with 14 bases left in between. There are 13 residues in the CDR3. TCR beta CDR3 region amplification was performed from RNA transcripts. The study used the HTBI primer set for a first-round RT-PCR of the TCR CDR3. TCRdb re-called the multiplex PCR reads through MiXCR, storing one row per CDR3 protein. The data contain about 420,000 distinct CDR3 sequences, less than 20% of them seen just once; the ten biggest clones take up around 7%. This TCR was recovered from a woman between 18 and 30 years old with Graves' hyperthyroidism. The J gene is TRBJ1-1, the V gene TRBV29-1; D perhaps matches TRBD1 (5 bases). The sequenced sample consisted of blood. The CDR3 region is CSAQAGSNTEAFF. The DNA for the CDR3 is TGCAGCGCCCAAGCAGGGAGCAACACTGAAGCTTTCTTT.